These T cell receptor beta chains were read from a single sample in a study of blood T cell repertoires in COVID-19. This table comes from immunoSEQ multiplex PCR, and its TCRdb copy is limited to in-frame clones, with some not included. The data contain approximately 150,000 clones, about 88% of them singletons. The sequencing sample was made of peripheral blood. Every receptor here comes from a woman between 45 and 65 years old with COVID-19, enrolled during active disease. Both conserved end residues are part of each CDR3. D genes are given only for firm matches. Size is stated for part of the rows, as once, few or many counts, or as a class when the clone is expanded.

v_call	d_call	clone_size	j_call	cdr3_aa	cdr3_nt
TRBV27	TRBD1	.	TRBJ2-7	CASSFSSGQGAAAEQYF	TGTGCCAGCAGTTTCTCTTCGGGACAGGGGGCTGCGGCCGAGCAGTACTTC
TRBV6-6	TRBD1	.	TRBJ1-2	CASSAWTGAGYTF	TGTGCCAGCAGTGCCTGGACAGGGGCTGGCTACACCTTC
TRBV6-1	TRBD1	.	TRBJ2-7	CASSTSGTGFNEQYF	TGTGCCAGCAGCACCTCCGGGACAGGGTTCAACGAGCAGTACTTC
TRBV28	TRBD1	.	TRBJ1-2	CASSSPGQGANGYTF	TGTGCCAGCAGCTCACCGGGACAGGGGGCGAATGGCTACACCTTC
TRBV6-4	.	.	TRBJ2-2	CASSFVAGGELFF	TGTGCCAGCAGTTTCGTGGCGGGCGGGGAGCTGTTTTTT
TRBV19	.	.	TRBJ2-2	CASSMSPATGELFF	TGTGCCAGTAGTATGTCCCCAGCGACCGGGGAGCTGTTTTTT
TRBV7-3	.	.	TRBJ1-1	CASSLGLDKSF	TGTGCCAGCAGCTTAGGCCTGGACAAGTCCTTT
TRBV9	.	few	TRBJ2-2	CASSVGGTPYTGELFF	TGTGCCAGCAGCGTAGGAGGGACTCCCTACACCGGGGAGCTGTTTTTT
TRBV3-1/TRBV3-2	TRBD2	once	TRBJ2-5	CASSQVPTLVAGPQETQYF	TGTGCCAGCAGTCAAGTCCCCACTTTGGTAGCGGGGCCCCAAGAGACCCAGTACTTC
TRBV19	.	.	TRBJ2-1	CASSPIRGNEQFF	TGTGCCAGTAGTCCCATCCGGGGGAATGAGCAGTTCTTC
TRBV19	.	.	TRBJ1-1	CASSIRQGNTEAFF	TGTGCCAGTAGTATTAGGCAGGGGAACACTGAAGCTTTCTTT
TRBV14	.	few	TRBJ1-2	CASSQGGPASYGYTF	TGTGCCAGCAGCCAAGGGGGCCCGGCCAGCTATGGCTACACCTTC
TRBV9	.	once	TRBJ1-1	CASSVRGMNTEAFF	TGTGCCAGCAGCGTCAGGGGTATGAACACTGAAGCTTTCTTT
TRBV5-6	TRBD1	.	TRBJ1-5	CASSWGQGAGNQPQHF	TGTGCCAGCAGCTGGGGGCAGGGGGCTGGAAATCAGCCCCAGCATTTT
TRBV3-1/TRBV3-2	.	.	TRBJ1-1	CASSQVANTEAFF	TGTGCCAGCAGCCAAGTGGCGAACACTGAAGCTTTCTTT
TRBV5-6	.	.	TRBJ1-4	CASSAVGRAATNEKLFF	TGTGCCAGCAGCGCCGTAGGGAGGGCCGCAACTAATGAAAAACTGTTTTTT